This T cell receptor beta chain was captured in a study of post-analysis software for immune sequencing data. Presence of unique molecular identifiers characterized the TCR beta cDNA libraries. With roughly 0.9 to 10 million T cells as the source, a few hundred thousand cDNA molecules resulted. A single record per CDR3 protein comes from TCRdb applying MiXCR to the PCR reads. The profile shows about 770,000 distinct CDR3 sequences, 46% of them singletons. General study findings and limits: Among multiple sclerosis patients, normalized Chao1 diversity was significantly below that of controls. Elevated frequency relative to controls characterized roughly 5 TRBV segments in patients, TRBV5-6, TRBV5-1 and TRBV20-1 among them.

In germline, CDR1 is DFQATT, CDR2 SNEGSKA (reference sequence). The CDR3 has 12 amino acids. Trimming left V 5 bases short and J 8 bases short, with 16 bases between. This clonotype was counted only a few times. Antigen: not known. The specimen was blood. This receptor was identified in a girl aged 5 to 17 with multiple sclerosis. The chain carries TRBV20-1 and TRBJ2-7, with D perhaps TRBD2 (5 bases). CDR3 in amino acids: CSAGLSGSQQYF. For the CDR3, the DNA is TGCAGTGCTGGGCTAAGCGGCAGCCAGCAGTACTTC.